This is a list of T cell receptor beta chains from one sample in a study of T cell responses to AZD1222 COVID-19 vaccine. TCRdb keeps only in-frame clones here, not all; method: immunoSEQ multiplex PCR. This sample has over 120,000 clones; 70% to 90% occur once, and the top ten carry 5% to 6.5%. Sequencing used peripheral blood, obtained 28 days after the second dose of the MenACWY control vaccine. These receptors were taken from an adult who received the MenACWY meningococcal vaccine as a control. The CDR3 runs from the conserved cysteine through the conserved F or W. D genes are given only for firm matches. Expanded clones are given a class, and other clones once, few, many or no size at all.

v_call	j_call	d_call	clone_size	cdr3_nt	cdr3_aa
TRBV7-2	TRBJ2-2	-	-	TGTGCCAGCAGCTTACCAGGGGTCCGGGAGCTGTTTTTT	CASSLPGVRELFF
TRBV4-3	TRBJ2-7	TRBD1	-	TGCGCCAGCAGCCAGATCCAAGACAGGGTCCACGAGCAGTACTTC	CASSQIQDRVHEQYF
TRBV6-4	TRBJ2-2	-	few	TGTGCCAGCAGTGACTCGAATGCCGCCGTCACCGGGGAGCTGTTTTTT	CASSDSNAAVTGELFF
TRBV4-1	TRBJ2-7	-	-	TGCGCCAGCAGCCAACAAACTACAGGAGCCTACGAGCAGTACTTC	CASSQQTTGAYEQYF
TRBV5-1	TRBJ1-3	-	-	TGCGCCAGCAGCTTGGAACAGGGAATCCCTGGAAACACCATATATTTT	CASSLEQGIPGNTIYF
TRBV7-2	TRBJ1-1	-	-	TGTGCCAGCAGCTTCCCGGTGCTAGACACTGAAGCTTTCTTT	CASSFPVLDTEAFF
TRBV7-9	TRBJ2-5	-	-	TGTGCCAGCAGCCAGACCGAAGAGACCCAGTACTTC	CASSQTEETQYF
TRBV7-2	TRBJ1-1	-	-	TGTGCCAGCAGCTTAAGGCTAGGGGACACTGAAGCTTTCTTT	CASSLRLGDTEAFF
TRBV7-2	TRBJ1-2	-	-	TGTGCCAGCAGCTTTAACGGGGTGGAGGGCTACACCTTC	CASSFNGVEGYTF
TRBV18	TRBJ1-4	-	-	TGTGCCAGCTCACCAACTCAGAGGGGGAAGAATGAAAAACTGTTTTTT	CASSPTQRGKNEKLFF
TRBV18	TRBJ1-2	TRBD1	-	TGTGCCAGCTCACCGGGACAGCAAGATGGCTACACCTTC	CASSPGQQDGYTF
TRBV25-1	TRBJ1-4	-	once	TGTGCCAGCAGTGACCCCGGTCGGGGAGAGAGGAATGAAAAACTGTTTTTT	CASSDPGRGERNEKLFF
TRBV15	TRBJ1-1	-	few	TGTGCCACCAGCAGATCACTTCGGACGGAGAACACTGAAGCTTTCTTT	CATSRSLRTENTEAFF
TRBV30	TRBJ1-5	-	-	TGTGCCTGGGGGTCGTTAAGTTTGAAACAGCCCCAGCATTTT	CAWGSLSLKQPQHF
TRBV3-1/TRBV3-2	TRBJ2-5	-	-	TGTGCCAGCAGCCAAGATCCCGAGGCCCATCGAGAGACCCAGTACTTC	CASSQDPEAHRETQYF
TRBV5-1	TRBJ2-1	-	-	TGCGCCAGCAGCTTGGCACAGGGAATCTACAATGAGCAGTTCTTC	CASSLAQGIYNEQFF
TRBV3-1/TRBV3-2	TRBJ2-3	TRBD2	-	TGTGCCAGCACCCACTGGGCTAGCGGGAGCACAGATACGCAGTATTTT	CASTHWASGSTDTQYF
TRBV6-5	TRBJ1-5	TRBD1	-	TGTGCCAGTTTGACAGGGCGGGTTGGCAATCAGCCCCAGCATTTT	CASLTGRVGNQPQHF
TRBV19	TRBJ2-6	-	-	TGTGCCAGTAGTCTAGGGAGCTCTGGGGCCAACGTCCTGACTTTC	CASSLGSSGANVLTF
TRBV3-1/TRBV3-2	TRBJ1-2	-	-	TGTGCCAGCAGCCCCTTAGTTGGGGAAGGCTACACCTTC	CASSPLVGEGYTF
TRBV5-4	TRBJ2-3	-	-	TGTGCCAGCAGCTTGGCTCGGGAGCGGACAGATACGCAGTATTTT	CASSLARERTDTQYF
TRBV29-1	TRBJ1-2	TRBD1	-	TGCAGCGGGGGGCCGGGACAGGGTTATGGCTACACCTTC	CSGGPGQGYGYTF
TRBV5-1	TRBJ2-5	TRBD2	-	TGCGCCAGCAGCTTTTCCTCCCTAGCGGGGAGCGGGGAGACCCAGTACTTC	CASSFSSLAGSGETQYF
TRBV11-2	TRBJ1-1	-	few	TGTGCCAGCGTCTACGGGGGGAACACTGAAGCTTTCTTT	CASVYGGNTEAFF
TRBV27	TRBJ2-7	-	-	TGTGCCAGCAGTTTAGCAGGAACCTACGAGCAGTACTTC	CASSLAGTYEQYF
TRBV14	TRBJ1-4	TRBD1	-	TGTGCCAGCAGCCAGGACAGGGAACATTGGGACAAGAGTAATGAAAAACTGTTTTTT	CASSQDREHWDKSNEKLFF
TRBV18	TRBJ1-6	-	-	TGTGCCAGCTCCCTGGATAGAGGTGGAAATTCACCCCTCCACTTT	CASSLDRGGNSPLHF
TRBV4-3	TRBJ2-3	-	-	TGCGCCAGCAGCCAAGGAGGTTCCAACACAGATACGCAGTATTTT	CASSQGGSNTDTQYF
TRBV5-1	TRBJ1-2	-	-	TGCGCCAGCAGCTTGGAAGTCTCGGGACTGAACTATGGCTACACCTTC	CASSLEVSGLNYGYTF
TRBV7-9	TRBJ2-7	TRBD2	-	TGTGCCAGCAGCTTAGCCGGCGGGAGGTCCTACGAGCAGTACTTC	CASSLAGGRSYEQYF
TRBV19	TRBJ1-2	-	-	TGTGCCAGTAGTATAGATCCGGAGGGAGGTTCTAACTATGGCTACACCTTC	CASSIDPEGGSNYGYTF
TRBV19	TRBJ1-2	-	-	TGTGCCACCTCATACGTCGTCTACACCTTC	CATSYVVYTF
TRBV10-3	TRBJ1-1	-	-	TGTGCCATCACGGAGGTTTTAGGCACTGAAGCTTTCTTT	CAITEVLGTEAFF
TRBV6-5	TRBJ2-7	-	-	TGTGCCAGCAGTTACGGGAACTCCTACGAGCAGTACTTC	CASSYGNSYEQYF
TRBV27	TRBJ1-2	-	-	TGTGCCAGCAGTCCGGGACCCACCTCCGGCTACACCTTC	CASSPGPTSGYTF
TRBV21-1	TRBJ1-6	-	-	TGTGCCAGCAGCAAAGACAGGGAGGTGAATTCACCCCTCCACTTT	CASSKDREVNSPLHF
TRBV30	TRBJ1-2	TRBD1	-	TGTGCCTGGAGTACGGACAGGGGGCCCTATGGCTACACCTTC	CAWSTDRGPYGYTF
TRBV25-1	TRBJ2-4	-	-	TGTGCCAGCAGTCTCAGAGTTCTAGCCAAAAACATTCAGTACTTC	CASSLRVLAKNIQYF
TRBV7-2	TRBJ1-1	TRBD1	-	TGTGCCAGCAGCTTATCCGGGACAGGGGGGCGCACTGAAGCTTTCTTT	CASSLSGTGGRTEAFF
TRBV2	TRBJ1-3	TRBD1	-	TGTGCCAGCAGGCAGGGGGTAGGAAACACCATATATTTT	CASRQGVGNTIYF